This TCR beta chain was retrieved from a study of T cell clones after liver transplantation. The wider study: Timepoints were pre-transplant, pre-withdrawal, and after withdrawal was completed or failed.

Some clones are missing from TCRdb's copy, which holds only in-frame ones; the method was immunoSEQ multiplex PCR. The sample includes about 74,000 clones, under 90% seen only once; the top ten take about 0.6%. Germline lookup yields CDR1 SGHNT and CDR2 YENEEA. V lost 2 bases and J lost 7, with 11 bases in between. The CDR3 runs 13 residues. The TCR originated in a human donor who received a liver transplant. The chain combines TRBV11-3 with TRBJ1-1; no clear D. The sequencing here drew on CD4+ T cells from blood, taken before liver transplant. The CDR3, as DNA: TGTGCCAGCAGCTTAAGTAGTGCCCGTGAAGCTTTCTTT. This sequence encodes CASSLSSAREAFF.